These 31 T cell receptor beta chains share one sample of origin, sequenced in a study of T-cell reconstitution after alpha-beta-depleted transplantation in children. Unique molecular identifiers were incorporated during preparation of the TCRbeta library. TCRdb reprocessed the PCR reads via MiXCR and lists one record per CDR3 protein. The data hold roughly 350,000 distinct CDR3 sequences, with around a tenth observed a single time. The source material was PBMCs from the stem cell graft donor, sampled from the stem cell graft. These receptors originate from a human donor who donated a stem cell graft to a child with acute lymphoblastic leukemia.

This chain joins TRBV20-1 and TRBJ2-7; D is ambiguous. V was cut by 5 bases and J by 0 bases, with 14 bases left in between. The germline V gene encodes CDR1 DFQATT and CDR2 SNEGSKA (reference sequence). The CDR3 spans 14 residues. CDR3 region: CSALSGILSYEQYF. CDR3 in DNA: TGCAGTGCTCTTAGTGGCATTCTCTCCTACGAGCAGTACTTC.

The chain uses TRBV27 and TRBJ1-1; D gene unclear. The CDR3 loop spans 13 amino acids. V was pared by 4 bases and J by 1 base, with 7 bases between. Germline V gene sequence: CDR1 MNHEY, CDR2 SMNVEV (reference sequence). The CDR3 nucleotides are TGTGCCAGCAGTTGGGCAGGGAACACTGAAGCTTTCTTT. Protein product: CASSWAGNTEAFF.

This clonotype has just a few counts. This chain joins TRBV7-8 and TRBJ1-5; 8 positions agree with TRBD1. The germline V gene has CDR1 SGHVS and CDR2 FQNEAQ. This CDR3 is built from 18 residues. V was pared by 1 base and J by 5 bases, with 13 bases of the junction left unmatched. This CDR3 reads CASSLVGRQGIKDQPQHF. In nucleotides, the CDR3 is TGTGCCAGCAGCTTAGTAGGCCGACAGGGGATCAAGGATCAGCCCCAGCATTTT.

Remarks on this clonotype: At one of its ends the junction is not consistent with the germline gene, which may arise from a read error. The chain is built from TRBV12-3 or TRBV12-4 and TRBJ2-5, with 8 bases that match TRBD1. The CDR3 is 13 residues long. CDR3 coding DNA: TGTGGCAGCAAGCACAGGGGGCAAGAGACCCAGTACTTC. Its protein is CGSKHRGQETQYF.

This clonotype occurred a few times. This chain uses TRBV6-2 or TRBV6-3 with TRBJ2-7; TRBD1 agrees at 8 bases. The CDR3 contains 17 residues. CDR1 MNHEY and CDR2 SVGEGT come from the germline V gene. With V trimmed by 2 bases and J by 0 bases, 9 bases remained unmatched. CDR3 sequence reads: CASSYTLPGQDSYEQYF. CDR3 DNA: TGTGCCAGCAGTTACACTTTACCGGGACAGGACTCCTACGAGCAGTACTTC.

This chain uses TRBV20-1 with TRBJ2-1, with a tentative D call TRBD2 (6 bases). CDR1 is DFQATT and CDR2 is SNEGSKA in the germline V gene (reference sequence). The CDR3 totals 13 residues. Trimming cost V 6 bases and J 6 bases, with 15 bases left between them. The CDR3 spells CSAARRAINEQFF. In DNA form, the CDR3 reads TGCAGTGCCGCCCGGAGGGCCATCAATGAGCAGTTCTTC.

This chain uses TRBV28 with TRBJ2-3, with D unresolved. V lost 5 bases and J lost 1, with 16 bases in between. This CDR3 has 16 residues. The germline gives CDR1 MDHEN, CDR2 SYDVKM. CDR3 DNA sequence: TGTGCCAGCAGTCCCGCTATGGGATGGGGCACAGATACGCAGTATTTT. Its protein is CASSPAMGWGTDTQYF.

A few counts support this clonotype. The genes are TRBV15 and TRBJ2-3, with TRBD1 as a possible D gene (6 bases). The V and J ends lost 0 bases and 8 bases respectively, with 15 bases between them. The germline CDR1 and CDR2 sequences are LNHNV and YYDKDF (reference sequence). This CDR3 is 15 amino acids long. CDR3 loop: CATSRDLPTRGTQYF. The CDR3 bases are TGTGCCACCAGCAGAGATCTCCCCACCAGGGGTACGCAGTATTTT.

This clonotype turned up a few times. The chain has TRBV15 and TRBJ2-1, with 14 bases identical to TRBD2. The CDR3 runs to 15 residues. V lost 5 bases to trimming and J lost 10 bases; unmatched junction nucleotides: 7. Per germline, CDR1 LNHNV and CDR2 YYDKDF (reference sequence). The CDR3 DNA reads TGTGCCACCAGCCTAGGACTAGCGGGAGGCAGGGAGCAGTTCTTC. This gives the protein CATSLGLAGGREQFF.

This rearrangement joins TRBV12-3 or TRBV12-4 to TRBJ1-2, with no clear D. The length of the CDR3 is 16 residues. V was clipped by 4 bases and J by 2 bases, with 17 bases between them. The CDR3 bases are TGTGCCAGCAGTTCGGTGGACCCGTTCCTGAACTATGGCTACACCTTC. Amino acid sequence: CASSSVDPFLNYGYTF.

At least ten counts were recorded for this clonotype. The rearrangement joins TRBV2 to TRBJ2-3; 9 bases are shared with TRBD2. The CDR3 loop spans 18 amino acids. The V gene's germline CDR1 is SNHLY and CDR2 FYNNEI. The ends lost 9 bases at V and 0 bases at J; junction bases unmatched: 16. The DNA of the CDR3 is TGTGCCAGGGGATTAGGACTAGCGAGAGGGAGAAGCACAGATACGCAGTATTTT. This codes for CARGLGLARGRSTDTQYF.

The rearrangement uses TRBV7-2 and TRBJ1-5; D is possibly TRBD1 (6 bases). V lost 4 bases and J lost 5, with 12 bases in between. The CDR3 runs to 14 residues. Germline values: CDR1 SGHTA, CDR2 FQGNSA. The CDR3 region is CASSSTGWDQPQHF. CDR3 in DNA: TGTGCCAGCAGCTCAACAGGGTGGGATCAGCCCCAGCATTTT.

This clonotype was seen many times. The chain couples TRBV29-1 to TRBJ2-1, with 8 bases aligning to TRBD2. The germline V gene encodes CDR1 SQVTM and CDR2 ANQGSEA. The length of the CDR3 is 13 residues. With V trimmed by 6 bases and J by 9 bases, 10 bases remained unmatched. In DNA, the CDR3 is TGCAGCGTCCACGGGACTAGGGGAAGTGAGCAGTTCTTC. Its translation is CSVHGTRGSEQFF.

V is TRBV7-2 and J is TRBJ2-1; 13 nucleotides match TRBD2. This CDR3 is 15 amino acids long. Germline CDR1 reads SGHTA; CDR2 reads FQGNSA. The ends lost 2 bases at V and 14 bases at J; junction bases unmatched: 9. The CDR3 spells CASSLLLAGGLLEFF. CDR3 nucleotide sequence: TGTGCCAGCAGCTTACTACTAGCGGGAGGGCTATTAGAGTTCTTC.

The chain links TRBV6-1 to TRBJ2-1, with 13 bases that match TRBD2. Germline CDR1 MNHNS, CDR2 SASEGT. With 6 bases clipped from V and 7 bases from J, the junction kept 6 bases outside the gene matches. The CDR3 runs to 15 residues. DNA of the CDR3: TGTGCCAGCAGGGGGACTAGCGGGAAAAGGAATGAGCAGTTCTTC. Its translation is CASRGTSGKRNEQFF.

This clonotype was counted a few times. The CDR3 protein is CASSPDPIPYNEQFF. The CDR3 bases are TGTGCCAGCAGCCCGGACCCGATACCCTACAATGAGCAGTTCTTC. The chain links TRBV6-1 to TRBJ2-1; D is unresolved. Germline CDR1 and CDR2: MNHNS and SASEGT. V lost 6 bases and J 2 bases, leaving 14 bases between the germline ends. This CDR3 comprises 15 residues.

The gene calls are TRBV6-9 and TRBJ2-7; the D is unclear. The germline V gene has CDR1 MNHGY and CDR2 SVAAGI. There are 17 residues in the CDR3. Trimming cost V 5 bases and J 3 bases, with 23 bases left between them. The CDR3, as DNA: TGTGCCAGCAGTCCCATAGGTCCGAGCGTACTTGGCTACGAGCAGTACTTC. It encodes CASSPIGPSVLGYEQYF.

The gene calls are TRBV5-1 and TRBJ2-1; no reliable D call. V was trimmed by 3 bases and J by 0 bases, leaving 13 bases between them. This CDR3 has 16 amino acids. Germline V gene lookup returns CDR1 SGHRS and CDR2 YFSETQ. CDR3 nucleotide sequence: TGCGCCAGCAGCTATGTCCAAAAGAGCTCCTACAATGAGCAGTTCTTC. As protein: CASSYVQKSSYNEQFF.

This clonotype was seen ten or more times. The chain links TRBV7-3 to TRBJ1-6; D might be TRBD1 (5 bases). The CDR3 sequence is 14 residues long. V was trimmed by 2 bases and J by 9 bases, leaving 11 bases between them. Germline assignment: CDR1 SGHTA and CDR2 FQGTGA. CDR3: CASSLGQGGSPLHF. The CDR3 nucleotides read TGTGCCAGCAGCTTAGGGCAGGGAGGTTCACCCCTCCACTTT.

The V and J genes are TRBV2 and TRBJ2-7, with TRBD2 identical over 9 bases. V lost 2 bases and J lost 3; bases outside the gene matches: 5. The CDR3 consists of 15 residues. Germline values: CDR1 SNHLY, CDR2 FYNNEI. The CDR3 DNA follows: TGTGCCAGCAGTGAAAGGGGACTAGCAGGCTACGAGCAGTACTTC. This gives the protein CASSERGLAGYEQYF.

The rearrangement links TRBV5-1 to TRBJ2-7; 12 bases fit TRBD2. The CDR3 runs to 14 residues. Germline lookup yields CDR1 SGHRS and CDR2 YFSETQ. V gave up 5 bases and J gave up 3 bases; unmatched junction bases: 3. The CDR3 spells CASRTTSGSYEQYF. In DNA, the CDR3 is TGCGCCAGCAGGACGACTAGCGGGAGCTACGAGCAGTACTTC.

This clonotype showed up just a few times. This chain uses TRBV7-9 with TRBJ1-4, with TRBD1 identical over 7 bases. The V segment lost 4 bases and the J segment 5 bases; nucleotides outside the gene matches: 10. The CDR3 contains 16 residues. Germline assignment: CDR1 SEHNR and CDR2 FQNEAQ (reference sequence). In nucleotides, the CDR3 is TGTGCCAGCAGCTCCCCAGACAGGGAACCAAATGAAAAACTGTTTTTT. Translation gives CASSSPDREPNEKLFF.

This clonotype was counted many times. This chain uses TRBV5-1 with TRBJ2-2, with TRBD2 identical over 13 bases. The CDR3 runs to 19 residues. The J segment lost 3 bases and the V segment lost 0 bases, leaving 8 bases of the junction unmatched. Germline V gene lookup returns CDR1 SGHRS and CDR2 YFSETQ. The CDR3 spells CASSLVLAGGIGDTGELFF. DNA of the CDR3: TGCGCCAGCAGCTTGGTACTAGCGGGAGGGATCGGCGACACCGGGGAGCTGTTTTTT.

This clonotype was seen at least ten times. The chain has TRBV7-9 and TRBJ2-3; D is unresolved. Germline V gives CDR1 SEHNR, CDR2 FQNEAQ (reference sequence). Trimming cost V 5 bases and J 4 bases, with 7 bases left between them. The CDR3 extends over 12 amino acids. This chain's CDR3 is CASSPPADTQYF. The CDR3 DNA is TGTGCCAGCAGCCCCCCTGCAGATACGCAGTATTTT. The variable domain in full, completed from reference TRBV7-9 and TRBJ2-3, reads DTGVSQNPRHKITKRGQNVTFRCDPISEHNRLYWYRQTLGQGPEFLTYFQNEAQLEKSRLLSDRFSAERPKGSFSTLEIQRTEQGDSAMYLCASSPPADTQYFGPGTRLTVL.

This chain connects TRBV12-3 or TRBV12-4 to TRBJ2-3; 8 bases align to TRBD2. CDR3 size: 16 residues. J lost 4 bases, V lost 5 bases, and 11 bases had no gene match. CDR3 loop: CASSLKLAEGADTQYF. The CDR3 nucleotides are TGTGCCAGCAGTCTCAAACTAGCGGAAGGGGCAGATACGCAGTATTTT.

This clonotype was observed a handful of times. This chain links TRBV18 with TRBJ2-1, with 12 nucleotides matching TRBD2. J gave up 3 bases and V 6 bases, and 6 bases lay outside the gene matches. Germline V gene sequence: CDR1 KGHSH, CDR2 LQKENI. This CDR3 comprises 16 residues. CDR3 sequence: CASSRRGLAGYNEQFF. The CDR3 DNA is TGTGCCAGCTCCCGCAGGGGACTAGCGGGCTACAATGAGCAGTTCTTC.

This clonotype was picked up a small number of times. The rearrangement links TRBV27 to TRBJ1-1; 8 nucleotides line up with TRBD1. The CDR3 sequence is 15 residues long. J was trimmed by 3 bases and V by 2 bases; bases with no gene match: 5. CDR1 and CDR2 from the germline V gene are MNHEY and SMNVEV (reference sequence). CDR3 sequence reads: CASSLGSGGYTEAFF. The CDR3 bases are TGTGCCAGCAGTTTAGGGTCAGGGGGCTACACTGAAGCTTTCTTT.

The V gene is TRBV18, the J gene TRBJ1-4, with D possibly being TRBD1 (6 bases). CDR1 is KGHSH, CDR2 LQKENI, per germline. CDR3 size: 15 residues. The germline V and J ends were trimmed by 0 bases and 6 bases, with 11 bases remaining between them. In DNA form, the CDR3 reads TGTGCCAGCTCACCACCGGGGGCCCTCCATGAAAAACTGTTTTTT. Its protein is CASSPPGALHEKLFF.

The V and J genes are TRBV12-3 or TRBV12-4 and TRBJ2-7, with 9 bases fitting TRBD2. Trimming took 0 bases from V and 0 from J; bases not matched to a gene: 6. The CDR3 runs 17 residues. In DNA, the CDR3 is TGTGCCAGCAGTTTAGCGGCTAGCGGGACGGCCTCCTACGAGCAGTACTTC. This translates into CASSLAASGTASYEQYF.

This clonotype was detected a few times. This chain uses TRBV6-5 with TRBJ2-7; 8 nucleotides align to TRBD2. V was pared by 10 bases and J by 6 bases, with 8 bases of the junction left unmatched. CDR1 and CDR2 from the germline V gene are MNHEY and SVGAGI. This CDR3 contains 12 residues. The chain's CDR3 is CATNAAGAEQYF. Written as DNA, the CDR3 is TGTGCCACCAATGCAGCGGGAGCCGAGCAGTACTTC.

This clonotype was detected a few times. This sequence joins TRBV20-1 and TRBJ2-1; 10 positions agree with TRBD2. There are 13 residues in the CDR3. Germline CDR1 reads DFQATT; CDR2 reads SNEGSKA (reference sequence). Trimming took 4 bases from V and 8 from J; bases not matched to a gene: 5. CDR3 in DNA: TGCAGTGCTATTAGCGGGAGGTTGGATGAGCAGTTCTTC. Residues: CSAISGRLDEQFF.